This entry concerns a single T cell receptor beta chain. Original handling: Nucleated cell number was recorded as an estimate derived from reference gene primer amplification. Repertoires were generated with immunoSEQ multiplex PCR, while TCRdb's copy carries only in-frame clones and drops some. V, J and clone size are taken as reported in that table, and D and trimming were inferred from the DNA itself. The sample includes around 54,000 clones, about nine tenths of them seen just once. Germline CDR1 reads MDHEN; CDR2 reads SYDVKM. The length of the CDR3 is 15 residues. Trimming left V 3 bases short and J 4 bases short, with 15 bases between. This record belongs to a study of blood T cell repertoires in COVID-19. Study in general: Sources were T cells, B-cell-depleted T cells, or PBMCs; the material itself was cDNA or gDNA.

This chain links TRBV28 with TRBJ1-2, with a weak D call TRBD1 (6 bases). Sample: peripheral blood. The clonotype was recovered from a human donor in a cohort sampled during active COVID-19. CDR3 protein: CASSFPGQGTYGYTF. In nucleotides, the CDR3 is TGTGCCAGCAGTTTCCCGGGACAAGGGACCTATGGCTACACCTTC.